This T cell receptor beta chain stems from a study of cytomegalovirus exposure and HLA in healthy donors. This clone was recorded a few times. V lost 6 bases and J lost 7, with 13 bases in between. Germline values: CDR1 MGHDK, CDR2 SYGVNS. The CDR3 sequence is 12 residues long. The study ran its PCR with 60 Vbeta and 13 Jbeta primers. TCRdb keeps only in-frame clones here, not all; method: immunoSEQ multiplex PCR. The data hold about 200,000 clones, with more than 75% observed a single time. The chain is built from TRBV25-1 and TRBJ2-7; weak D call: TRBD1 (5 bases). Sequencing was performed on PBMCs. This TCR was recovered from a woman between 35 and 50 years old in good health and CMV-seronegative. Here the CDR3 DNA reads TGTGCCAGCAGAGATACAGGTAGGGAGCAGTACTTC. Translated: CASRDTGREQYF.